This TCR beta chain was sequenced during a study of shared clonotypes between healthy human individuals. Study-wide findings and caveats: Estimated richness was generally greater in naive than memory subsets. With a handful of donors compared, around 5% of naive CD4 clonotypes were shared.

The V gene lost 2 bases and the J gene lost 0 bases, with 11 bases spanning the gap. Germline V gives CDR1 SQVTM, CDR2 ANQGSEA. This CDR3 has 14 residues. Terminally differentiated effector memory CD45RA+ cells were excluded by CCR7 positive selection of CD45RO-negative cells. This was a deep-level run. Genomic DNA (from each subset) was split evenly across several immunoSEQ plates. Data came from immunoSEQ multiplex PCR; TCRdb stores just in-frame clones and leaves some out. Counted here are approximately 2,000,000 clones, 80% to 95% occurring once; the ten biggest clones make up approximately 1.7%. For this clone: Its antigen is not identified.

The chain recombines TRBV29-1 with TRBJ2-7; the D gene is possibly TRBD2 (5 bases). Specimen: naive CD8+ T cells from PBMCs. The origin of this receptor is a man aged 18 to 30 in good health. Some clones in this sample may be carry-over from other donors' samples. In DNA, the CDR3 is TGCAGCGTTGAACTCGTGGGGAGCTCCTACGAGCAGTACTTC. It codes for CSVELVGSSYEQYF.